In its sample, the clone carrying this TCR beta chain is large (0.1 to 1%). Its antigen is undetermined. Mouse names are used for the genes. The read ends 1 residue shy of where the CDR3 ends; the end is completed using the germline J gene. This sample was taken from a study of tissue T cells after allogeneic stem cell transplantation. Regarding the study as a whole: Anatomically similar tissues had similar TCR repertoires within each patient.

V gave up 6 bases and J gave up 3 bases; unmatched junction bases: 2. CDR1 and CDR2 (germline): LGHDT, YNNKQL (reference sequence). The CDR3 spans 12 residues. Time point described: mouse harvest day 14 after allogeneic transplant. Tail vein injection delivered 10^7 T-cell-depleted bone marrow cells and 10^6 splenic CD5+ T cells. This mouse GVHD model was MHC-mismatched B6 to BALB/c, profiled day 7 or 14. CDR3 sequences, V/J genes, frequencies and template counts came from survey-depth TCRbeta sequencing. Measured with immunoSEQ multiplex PCR; TCRdb has only the in-frame clones, and not every one. Of about 1,300 clones listed, approximately 50% are singletons.

This chain uses TRBV4 with TRBJ2-7, with 7 bases identical to TRBD2. Sample: spleen. This receptor was obtained from a female BALB/c mouse given C57BL/6 T cells with graft-versus-host disease after an allogeneic hematopoietic cell transplant. Incomplete CDR3 DNA: TGTGCCAGCAGACGGGGGGGCTATGAACAGTAC. This gives the protein CASRRGGYEQY. The CDR3 as a whole reads CASRRGGYEQYF.